One and the same sample provided the 15 T cell receptor beta chains below, sequenced in a study of blood T cell repertoires in COVID-19. Assay used: immunoSEQ multiplex PCR; TCRdb lists only in-frame clones, some missing. The table shows approximately 200,000 clones, with under 90% occurring only once. Sequencing was done on a sample of PBMCs or T cells enriched from blood (not recorded which). The receptors shown here come from a man aged 55-75 years who had recovered from COVID-19.

CDR3 region: CASSQGSRKLFF. The CDR3 DNA reads TGTGCCAGTAGTCAGGGTTCCCGAAAACTGTTTTTT. The chain employs TRBV19 and TRBJ1-4, with TRBD1 as a possible D gene (5 bases). The V end was cut by 5 bases, the J end by 10 bases, with 11 bases between. Germline V gene data show CDR1 as LNHDA and CDR2 as SQIVND (reference sequence). The CDR3 runs 12 residues. The whole variable domain, remainder taken from reference TRBV19 and TRBJ1-4, is DGGITQSPKYLFRKEGQNVTLSCEQNLNHDAMYWYRQDPGQGLRLIYYSQIVNDFQKGDIAEGYSVSREKKESFPLTVTSAQKNPTAFYLCASSQGSRKLFFGSGTQLSVL.

V and J are TRBV7-8 and TRBJ1-6; 7 bases agree with TRBD1. Germline-derived CDR1 and CDR2 are SGHVS and FQNEAQ. After removal of 2 bases from V and 7 bases from J, the junction contained 5 bases not matched to a gene. CDR3 length equals 15 residues. The CDR3 sequence: CASSLQQGRNSPLHF. The CDR3 DNA sequence: TGTGCCAGCAGCTTACAACAGGGGAGGAATTCACCCCTCCACTTT.

The J gene is TRBJ2-2, the V gene TRBV12-5; 9 bases are a match to TRBD2. Germline-derived CDR1 and CDR2 are LGHNT and FRNRAP. Trimming took 0 bases from V and 4 from J; bases not matched to a gene: 6. CDR3 length: 17 amino acids. The CDR3 DNA reads TGTGCTAGTGGTTTGGTATCCTTAGCGGGGGCCACCGGGGAGCTGTTTTTT. Protein product: CASGLVSLAGATGELFF.

V and J are TRBV6-5 and TRBJ1-1; TRBD1 matches 9 bases. V gave up 5 bases and J gave up 6 bases; unmatched junction bases: 4. The germline gives CDR1 MNHEY, CDR2 SVGAGI. The CDR3 loop spans 13 amino acids. DNA of the CDR3: TGTGCCAGCAGTAATTGGGACAGGGCTGAAGCTTTCTTT. Amino acid sequence: CASSNWDRAEAFF.

The V call is TRBV5-4, the J call TRBJ2-3, with D maybe TRBD2 (7 bases). Per germline, CDR1 SGHNT and CDR2 YYREEE (reference sequence). The CDR3 length is 15 residues. Trimming removed 4 bases from V and 4 bases from J, with 16 bases in between. For the CDR3, the DNA is TGTGCCAGCAGCATGGGGGGGGGCCGGGCAGATACGCAGTATTTT. Encoded protein: CASSMGGGRADTQYF. The whole variable domain, remainder taken from reference TRBV5-4 and TRBJ2-3, is ETGVTQSPTHLIKTRGQQVTLRCSSQSGHNTVSWYQQALGQGPQFIFQYYREEENGRGNFPPRFSGLQFPNYSSELNVNALELDDSALYLCASSMGGGRADTQYFGPGTRLTVL.

This clone was counted only a few times. J is TRBJ2-7 and V is TRBV12-3 or TRBV12-4, with D perhaps matching TRBD2 (5 bases). V dropped 3 bases and J dropped 2 bases, with 8 bases sitting between them. The CDR3 has 13 amino acids. The CDR3 region has the DNA TGTGCCAGCAGTTTGTCCGGGGCCTACGAGCAGTACTTC. It is translated as CASSLSGAYEQYF.

V gene TRBV4-2 combines with J gene TRBJ2-3; 10 bases are shared with TRBD2. Germline V CDR1 and CDR2: LGHNA, YNFKEQ. This CDR3 comprises 16 residues. With 2 bases clipped from V and 5 bases from J, the junction kept 7 bases outside the gene matches. The CDR3 loop reads CASSQSGGAYVDTQYF. Written as DNA, the CDR3 is TGTGCCAGCAGCCAAAGCGGGGGGGCTTATGTAGATACGCAGTATTTT.

Of note for this clone: This same CDR3 is encoded by further DNA sequences in the sample. The chain has TRBV2 and TRBJ1-2, with D unresolved. The V gene lost 2 bases and the J gene lost 5 bases, with 9 bases spanning the gap. The CDR3 sequence is 13 residues long. Germline lookup yields CDR1 SNHLY and CDR2 FYNNEI. CDR3 DNA: TGTGCCAGCAGTGAAAACAGACGGTATGGCTACACCTTC. Encoded protein: CASSENRRYGYTF. The variable domain in full, with the rest retrieved from reference TRBV2 and TRBJ1-2, is EPEVTQTPSHQVTQMGQEVILRCVPISNHLYFYWYRQILGQKVEFLVSFYNNEISEKSEIFDDQFSVERPDGSNFTLKIRSTKLEDSAMYFCASSENRRYGYTFGSGTRLTVV.

The rearrangement links TRBV11-3 to TRBJ2-7; weak D call: TRBD2 (6 bases). CDR1 and CDR2 (germline): SGHNT, YENEEA. The V end was cut by 4 bases, the J end by 6 bases, with 22 bases between. The CDR3 spans 16 residues. The chain's CDR3 is CASSYVGRPTPTEQYF. The DNA for the CDR3 is TGTGCCAGCAGCTATGTCGGGAGACCCACCCCGACCGAGCAGTACTTC.

The genes are TRBV10-3 and TRBJ1-2; TRBD1 might be the D (5 bases). With 5 bases removed from V and 6 bases from J, the gap between germline ends came to 16 bases. Germline V CDR1 and CDR2: ENHRY, SYGVKD. The CDR3 length is 14 residues. CDR3 bases: TGTGCCATCAGTCCTTCGACAGTGTTGGATGGCTACACCTTC. Protein product: CAISPSTVLDGYTF.

The gene calls are TRBV19 and TRBJ2-3, with a possible D match to TRBD1 (5 bases). This CDR3 has 14 amino acids. V gave up 4 bases and J gave up 1 base, with 9 bases separating them. Germline CDR1 reads LNHDA; CDR2 reads SQIVND (reference sequence). The CDR3 DNA reads TGTGCCAGTAGTAGGGGCAGAGGCACAGATACGCAGTATTTT. Translation: CASSRGRGTDTQYF.

The genes are TRBV3-1 (or the pseudogene TRBV3-2) and TRBJ1-3, with D unresolved. Trimming shortened V by 1 base and J by 0 bases, and 7 bases separated the two germline ends. The CDR3 sequence is 15 residues long. In germline, CDR1 is LGHDT, CDR2 YNNKEL (reference sequence). The CDR3 spells CASSQGRSSGNTIYF. The CDR3, as DNA: TGTGCCAGCAGCCAAGGTCGGAGCTCTGGAAACACCATATATTTT.

The CDR3 nucleotides read TGTGCCAGCAGCTTAGATCTAAAGTCCGGACAGGGGAATGGCTACACCTTC. This encodes CASSLDLKSGQGNGYTF. This chain joins TRBV11-2 and TRBJ1-2; 9 bases are shared with TRBD1. V shed 0 bases and J 6 bases; nucleotides not matched to a gene: 11. From germline, CDR1 is SGHAT and CDR2 FQNNGV. The CDR3 covers 17 residues.

V gene TRBV7-9 combines with J gene TRBJ1-5; unclear D gene. The CDR3 length is 14 residues. CDR1 and CDR2 from the germline V gene are SEHNR and FQNEAQ (reference sequence). Trimming shortened V by 1 base and J by 3 bases, and 7 bases separated the two germline ends. In DNA form, the CDR3 reads TGTGCCAGCAGCTTAGGACAATACAATCAGCCCCAGCATTTT. The encoded protein is CASSLGQYNQPQHF.

The chain carries TRBV28 and TRBJ1-5; D not resolved. In germline, CDR1 is MDHEN, CDR2 SYDVKM. The ends were cut back, 7 bases at V and 5 bases at J, with 15 bases in the middle. The CDR3 is 14 residues long. The CDR3: CASTPAGEHQPQHF. Here the CDR3 DNA reads TGTGCCAGCACCCCGGCCGGGGAGCATCAGCCCCAGCATTTT.